This T cell receptor (beta chain) emerged from a study of a mutant IDH1 vaccine in newly diagnosed glioma. Using immunoSEQ multiplex PCR, the repertoire was profiled, and TCRdb retains in-frame clones only, with some absent. The profile shows about 54,000 clones, around four fifths of them singletons. Time point denoted: week 35, safety follow-up. Doses consisted of 300 ug of mutant IDH1 20-mer peptide each, paired with topical imiquimod. Patients underwent eight vaccinations, which took place in weeks 1, 3, 5, 7, 11, 15, 19 and 23. Each tumor in the donors was a new WHO grade 3 or 4 astrocytoma, IDH1-mutant and ATRX-lost. This clone has only one observation. Its antigen is undetermined. V lost 1 base and J 5 bases, leaving 11 bases between the germline ends. This CDR3 region has 14 residues. Germline CDR1 SGHNT, CDR2 YENEEA.

This rearrangement joins TRBV11-3 to TRBJ2-5; D perhaps matches TRBD1 (5 bases). The material sequenced was PBMCs, taken from a glioma patient whose treatment included an IDH1 peptide vaccine. The receptor's source is a woman aged 18-29 years with glioma. In DNA, the CDR3 is TGTGCCAGCAGCTTAGCAGGGTCGGAGGAGACCCAGTACTTC. Translating it yields CASSLAGSEETQYF. Using reference TRBV11-3 and TRBJ2-5 for the parts outside the CDR3, the full variable domain is EAGVVQSPRYKIIEKKQPVAFWCNPISGHNTLYWYLQNLGQGPELLIRYENEEAVDDSQLPKDRFSAERLKGVDSTLKIQPAELGDSAVYLCASSLAGSEETQYFGPGTRLLVL.